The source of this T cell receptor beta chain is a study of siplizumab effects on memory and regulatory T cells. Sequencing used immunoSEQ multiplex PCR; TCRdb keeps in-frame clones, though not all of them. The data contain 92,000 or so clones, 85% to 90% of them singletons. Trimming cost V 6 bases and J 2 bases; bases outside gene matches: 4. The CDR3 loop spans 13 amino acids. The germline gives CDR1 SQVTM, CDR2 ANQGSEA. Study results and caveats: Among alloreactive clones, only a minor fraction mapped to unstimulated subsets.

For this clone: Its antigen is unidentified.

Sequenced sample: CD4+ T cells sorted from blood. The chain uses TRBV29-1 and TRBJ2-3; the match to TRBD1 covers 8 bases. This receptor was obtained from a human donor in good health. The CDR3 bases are TGCAGCGTCATGACAGGGGCCACAGATACGCAGTATTTT. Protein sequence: CSVMTGATDTQYF.